The rows below give T cell receptor beta chains drawn from one sample of a study of T cell clones after liver transplantation. Libraries were prepared by immunoSEQ multiplex PCR; TCRdb keeps only in-frame clonotypes and omits some of them. Altogether 70,000 to 80,000 clones are present, roughly 90% being singletons, with the ten largest covering 2% to 3%. The source was CD4+ T cells from blood, collected before liver transplant. The origin of the receptors is a human donor who received a liver transplant. The conserved cysteine and the conserved F or W are not part of the CDR3 here. D genes are given only for firm matches. Rows may omit the clone size; those that give it use once, few, many or a size class.

-,-,TRBV7-9,TRBJ1-2,ASSLRPTALT
-,-,TRBV2,TRBJ2-7,ASSEVYEQY
-,-,TRBV28,TRBJ1-4,ASSPPGVRGEKLF
-,-,TRBV5-1,TRBJ1-1,ASSLSLPQGEAF
-,TRBD1,TRBV7-2,TRBJ1-5,ASSPGTGYQPQH
once,-,TRBV6-6,TRBJ2-1,ASTGIDGSEQF
-,TRBD1,TRBV5-1,TRBJ2-3,ASSGTGEGTDTQY
few,TRBD2,TRBV10-2,TRBJ2-3,ASSESGGADTQY
-,TRBD2,TRBV6-6,TRBJ2-7,ASSTKGLAGDEQY
once,-,TRBV5-1,TRBJ1-1,ASSLARTGIPEAF
-,TRBD1,TRBV5-1,TRBJ2-7,ASSLLGGLLDEQY
few,TRBD2,TRBV4-3,TRBJ2-5,ASSQENSGRKETQY
-,TRBD1,TRBV6-6,TRBJ1-3,ASSSGQVGNTIY
-,TRBD2,TRBV9,TRBJ2-1,ASSVAGLAGNNEQF
-,TRBD2,TRBV7-6,TRBJ2-3,ASSLLTAGVTDTQY
-,TRBD2,TRBV15,TRBJ2-5,ATSKGLAGAPGAQY
-,-,TRBV4-2,TRBJ2-1,ASSQPGVADNEQF
-,TRBD1,TRBV28,TRBJ2-5,ASTRGQQETQY
-,-,TRBV5-1,TRBJ2-1,ASSTGSYGYNEQF
once,-,TRBV27,TRBJ1-5,ASRTGSNQPQH
-,TRBD2,TRBV10-3,TRBJ2-3,AISESTGGIGTQY
-,-,TRBV11-3,TRBJ2-4,ASSLKNIQY
-,-,TRBV5-5,TRBJ2-3,ASTPPGTQSRTDTQY
-,-,TRBV11-3,TRBJ1-1,ASSLDPGGGTEAF
-,TRBD1,TRBV4-1,TRBJ2-7,ASSPSPGQRATYEQY